One and the same sample provided the 25 T cell receptor beta chains below, sequenced in a study of blood T cell repertoires in COVID-19. Assay used: immunoSEQ multiplex PCR; TCRdb lists only in-frame clones, some missing. The sample lists some 170,000 clones; 82% were seen once. Material: peripheral blood. Receptors originate from a woman aged 70 to 79 with acute or convalescent COVID-19.

The V and J genes are TRBV7-9 and TRBJ1-6; D is ambiguous. Germline CDR1 SEHNR, CDR2 FQNEAQ (reference sequence). V dropped 3 bases and J dropped 3 bases, with 9 bases sitting between them. The CDR3 is made up of 15 amino acids. CDR3 in amino acids: CASSFSGDYNSPLHF. The CDR3 nucleotides are TGTGCCAGCAGCTTCTCGGGAGACTATAATTCACCCCTCCACTTT.

The V gene is TRBV5-1, the J gene TRBJ2-7, with a possible D match to TRBD1 (6 bases). Germline assignment: CDR1 SGHRS and CDR2 YFSETQ. The V end was cut by 0 bases, the J end by 3 bases, with 10 bases between. CDR3 length equals 14 residues. CDR3 region: CASSLGGGFYEQYF. The DNA for the CDR3 is TGCGCCAGCAGCTTGGGAGGGGGTTTCTACGAGCAGTACTTC.

The V call is TRBV28, the J call TRBJ1-2; tentative D call: TRBD1 (6 bases). V was trimmed by 6 bases and J by 4 bases, leaving 12 bases between them. This CDR3 has 13 amino acids. Germline V gene sequence: CDR1 MDHEN, CDR2 SYDVKM. The CDR3 DNA reads as TGTGCCAGCAGCCGCACAGGGATCTATGGCTACACCTTC. Its translation is CASSRTGIYGYTF.

The rearrangement joins TRBV30 to TRBJ1-2; TRBD1 is a possible D gene (6 bases). The CDR3 runs to 14 residues. The V gene's germline CDR1 is GTSNPN and CDR2 SVGIG (reference sequence). V was shortened by 2 bases and J by 2 bases, with 12 bases between the two germline ends. The CDR3 here is CAWSILTGNYGYTF. DNA for the CDR3: TGTGCCTGGAGTATCCTAACAGGGAACTATGGCTACACCTTC.

The chain employs TRBV27 and TRBJ1-1; 8 bases line up with TRBD1. V was clipped by 5 bases and J by 5 bases; unmatched bases: 7. The CDR3 loop spans 14 amino acids. Germline V lookup: CDR1 MNHEY, CDR2 SMNVEV (reference sequence). Here the CDR3 reads CASSAGQGWTEAFF. CDR3 coding DNA: TGTGCCAGCAGTGCAGGACAGGGCTGGACTGAAGCTTTCTTT.

This chain links TRBV5-1 with TRBJ2-1; 12 positions agree with TRBD2. The V gene's germline CDR1 is SGHRS and CDR2 YFSETQ. V shed 0 bases and J 8 bases; nucleotides not matched to a gene: 9. The CDR3 covers 17 residues. The CDR3 coding sequence is TGCGCCAGCAGCTTGGCCCCTACTAGCGGGAGGATAGATGAGCAGTTCTTC. Protein: CASSLAPTSGRIDEQFF.

The J gene is TRBJ1-1, the V gene TRBV29-1; D is possibly TRBD1 (5 bases). The CDR3 contains 15 residues. The V end was cut by 1 base, the J end by 2 bases, with 14 bases between. Looked up from germline, CDR1 is SQVTM and CDR2 is ANQGSEA. CDR3 DNA sequence: TGCAGCGTTGAAGCCCCGCCAGGGTTCAACACTGAAGCTTTCTTT. Translating gives CSVEAPPGFNTEAFF.

This sequence joins TRBV6-2 or TRBV6-3 and TRBJ2-7; D is uncertain. Trimming cost V 0 bases and J 1 base, with 7 bases left between them. Germline CDR1 reads MNHEY; CDR2 reads SVGEGT. The length of the CDR3 is 14 residues. The CDR3 spells CASSYSQISYEQYF. The DNA of the CDR3 is TGTGCCAGCAGTTACTCACAGATATCCTACGAGCAGTACTTC.

Note on this clone: A much larger clone sits a single nucleotide away, making a read error possible. The chain employs TRBV28 and TRBJ1-2, with D unresolved. Germline V gene sequence: CDR1 MDHEN, CDR2 SYDVKM. V gave up 3 bases and J gave up 5 bases, with 4 bases separating them. CDR3 size: 11 residues. CDR3 loop: CASSFGYGYTF. The CDR3, as DNA: TGTGCCAGCAGTTTCGGGTATGGCTACACCTTC.

The chain recombines TRBV6-2 or TRBV6-3 with TRBJ2-1, with 8 bases aligning to TRBD2. Looked up from germline, CDR1 is MNHEY and CDR2 is SVGEGT. The J segment lost 6 bases and the V segment lost 0 bases, leaving 7 bases of the junction unmatched. The CDR3 is 16 amino acids. CDR3 nucleotide sequence: TGTGCCAGCAGTTACTCGACCAGCGGGAGAGGCAATGAGCAGTTCTTC. It codes for CASSYSTSGRGNEQFF.

V and J are TRBV13 and TRBJ1-1; D remains unclear. The CDR3 is 16 residues long. The V and J ends lost 0 bases and 1 base respectively, with 12 bases between them. Germline assignment: CDR1 PRHDT and CDR2 FYEKMQ (reference sequence). CDR3 protein: CASSLGPGFWNTEAFF. DNA of the CDR3: TGTGCCAGCAGCTTAGGGCCGGGTTTTTGGAACACTGAAGCTTTCTTT.

The chain recombines TRBV30 with TRBJ2-6, with TRBD2 identical over 7 bases. CDR1 GTSNPN and CDR2 SVGIG come from the germline V gene (reference sequence). The CDR3 loop spans 11 amino acids. J was trimmed by 10 bases and V by 6 bases; bases with no gene match: 3. CDR3 DNA: TGTGCCTGCGGGGGGTTTAACGTCCTGACTTTC. Its translation is CACGGFNVLTF.

The chain uses TRBV30 and TRBJ2-3; no clear D gene. The CDR3 has 11 residues. The V end was cut by 1 base, the J end by 5 bases, with 4 bases between. Germline-derived CDR1 and CDR2 are GTSNPN and SVGIG (reference sequence). The chain's CDR3 is CAWSGRDTQYF. In DNA, the CDR3 is TGTGCCTGGAGTGGGAGAGATACGCAGTATTTT.

CDR3 nucleotides: TGTGCCAGCAGCCCTATCTACAGGGCCCCGGGAAACATTCAGTACTTC. This sequence encodes CASSPIYRAPGNIQYF. J is TRBJ2-4 and V is TRBV3-1 (or the pseudogene TRBV3-2), with TRBD1 as a possible D gene (6 bases). Germline CDR1 and CDR2: LGHDT and YNNKEL (reference sequence). This CDR3 comprises 16 residues. Deletions cut 4 bases from V and 6 bases from J, with 19 bases between.

Ten or more counts support this clone. The chain has TRBV3-1 (or the pseudogene TRBV3-2) and TRBJ2-7, with 12 bases identical to TRBD2. This CDR3 region has 15 residues. With 3 bases clipped from V and 4 bases from J, the junction kept 4 bases outside the gene matches. Germline assignment: CDR1 LGHDT and CDR2 YNNKEL (reference sequence). CDR3: CASSQTSGRSYEQYF. Here the CDR3 DNA reads TGTGCCAGCAGCCAGACTAGCGGGAGAAGTTACGAGCAGTACTTC.

This chain links TRBV18 with TRBJ2-1; TRBD2 matches at 9 bases. CDR3 size: 15 residues. The ends lost 3 bases at V and 2 bases at J; junction bases unmatched: 2. Germline V CDR1 and CDR2: KGHSH, LQKENI. CDR3 region: CASSPASGTYNEQFF. The DNA of the CDR3 is TGTGCCAGCTCACCGGCTAGCGGGACCTACAATGAGCAGTTCTTC.

DNA for the CDR3: TGCGCCAGCAGCCAGGGGCGCGGGAGGATGGATGAGCAGTTCTTC. Protein product: CASSQGRGRMDEQFF. The rearrangement links TRBV4-3 to TRBJ2-1; 8 bases align to TRBD2. CDR3 size: 15 residues. Germline lookup yields CDR1 LGHNA and CDR2 YSLEER. The junction had 9 bases not matched to a gene; V was cut back by 3 bases and J by 8 bases.

V is TRBV4-1 and J is TRBJ1-5, with 7 bases identical to TRBD1. The V and J ends lost 2 bases and 3 bases, in that order; junction bases with no gene match: 4. The CDR3 consists of 15 residues. Germline values: CDR1 MGHRA, CDR2 YSYEKL. CDR3 in amino acids: CASSQPDRVNQPQHF. The CDR3 nucleotides read TGCGCCAGCAGCCAACCTGACAGGGTCAATCAGCCCCAGCATTTT.

The V and J genes are TRBV18 and TRBJ1-4; 7 nucleotides align to TRBD1. CDR3 size: 14 residues. CDR1 and CDR2 from the germline V gene are KGHSH and LQKENI. Trimming at V came to 2 bases and at J to 10 bases, leaving 7 bases not matched to a gene. CDR3 amino acids: CASSPREGGGKLFF. CDR3 DNA: TGTGCCAGCTCACCAAGGGAAGGGGGCGGAAAACTGTTTTTT.

This rearrangement joins TRBV4-3 to TRBJ2-2; D is undetermined. V was pared by 0 bases and J by 9 bases, with 11 bases between. Germline CDR1 is LGHNA and CDR2 is YSLEER. This CDR3 contains 14 residues. The CDR3 reads CASSQDRNKRELFF. The CDR3 DNA sequence: TGCGCCAGCAGCCAAGATCGTAACAAACGGGAGCTGTTTTTT.

This clone has more than one count but fewer than ten. V gene TRBV6-2 or TRBV6-3 combines with J gene TRBJ1-2; 7 bases map to TRBD1. Trimming took 0 bases from V and 8 from J; bases not matched to a gene: 6. This CDR3 has 14 amino acids. Germline V gene sequence: CDR1 MNHEY, CDR2 SVGEGT. Here the CDR3 DNA reads TGTGCCAGCAGTTACTCGATGGGACAGTCGGGCTACACCTTC. This translates into CASSYSMGQSGYTF.

The V call is TRBV28, the J call TRBJ1-2; a weak D match, TRBD1 (6 bases). Germline V gene sequence: CDR1 MDHEN, CDR2 SYDVKM. V shed 2 bases and J shed 5 bases, with 15 bases lying between them. This CDR3 comprises 15 residues. The CDR3 loop is CASSLGDTNWYGYTF. The CDR3 DNA sequence: TGTGCCAGCAGTTTAGGGGACACTAATTGGTATGGCTACACCTTC.

V is TRBV6-2 or TRBV6-3 and J is TRBJ2-5, with D possibly TRBD1 on 5 matching bases. The CDR3 totals 12 residues. V lost 5 bases and J 2 bases, leaving 6 bases between the germline ends. Germline CDR1 MNHEY, CDR2 SVGEGT. CDR3 in DNA: TGTGCCAGCAGTAGGGGTCAAGAGACCCAGTACTTC. Protein: CASSRGQETQYF.

The chain recombines TRBV24-1 with TRBJ1-1, with 10 positions matching TRBD1. Trimming cost V 7 bases and J 5 bases; bases outside gene matches: 12. From germline, CDR1 is KGHDR and CDR2 SFDVKD. This CDR3 has 16 residues. CDR3 nucleotides: TGTGCCACCAGGGGGCGCGGGAGACAGGGGGCTACTGAAGCTTTCTTT. The encoded protein is CATRGRGRQGATEAFF.

This clone showed up just once. This chain joins TRBV5-1 and TRBJ1-6; 9 bases match TRBD1. V lost 0 bases to trimming and J lost 9 bases; unmatched junction nucleotides: 10. The CDR3 loop spans 17 amino acids. Germline V gene sequence: CDR1 SGHRS, CDR2 YFSETQ. The CDR3 loop reads CASSLEVLGQGSSPLHF. The CDR3 DNA follows: TGCGCCAGCAGCTTGGAGGTTCTGGGACAGGGAAGTTCACCCCTCCACTTT.